The rows below give T cell receptor beta chains drawn from one sample of a study of T cell responses to AZD1222 COVID-19 vaccine. Method: immunoSEQ multiplex PCR; TCRdb's copy keeps in-frame clones and lacks some. The sample lists fewer than 200,000 clones, approximately 91% seen once, with 1.5% to 2% in the top ten. This specimen was peripheral blood, taken on day 0 of AZD1222 vaccination. Receptors were obtained from an adult in good health. Each CDR3 is given with its conserved first and last residue. A D gene is named only where the DNA matches it firmly. Where a row states a size, it is once, few, many or the class of an expanded clone; other rows omit it.

size	V	D	J	CDR3	DNA
-	TRBV11-2	-	TRBJ2-7	CASSLDPRWDKGSYEQYF	TGTGCCAGCAGCTTAGACCCTCGTTGGGACAAGGGTTCCTACGAGCAGTACTTC
-	TRBV7-2	-	TRBJ2-7	CASRSTWSEQYF	TGTGCCAGCCGGAGTACGTGGTCCGAGCAGTACTTC
-	TRBV15	-	TRBJ2-2	CATSRDLVDTGELFF	TGTGCCACCAGCAGAGATCTGGTGGACACCGGGGAGCTGTTTTTT
once	TRBV7-9	-	TRBJ1-2	CASSPQGTAFYGYTF	TGTGCCAGCAGCCCCCAGGGAACAGCCTTCTATGGCTACACCTTC
-	TRBV29-1	TRBD1	TRBJ1-2	CSVRALGQGAPNYGYTF	TGCAGCGTGAGAGCACTGGGACAGGGCGCTCCTAACTATGGCTACACCTTC
-	TRBV5-1	TRBD1	TRBJ1-6	CASSPSPGQVNSPLHF	TGCGCCAGCAGTCCCTCGCCGGGACAGGTCAATTCACCCCTCCACTTT
-	TRBV25-1	-	TRBJ2-7	CASSRQSRATSYEQYF	TGTGCCAGCAGCAGACAGTCCCGGGCTACCTCCTACGAGCAGTACTTC
-	TRBV11-2	TRBD1	TRBJ2-7	CASTQTRTGSEQYF	TGTGCCAGCACCCAAACCAGGACAGGGAGCGAGCAGTACTTC
-	TRBV3-1/TRBV3-2	TRBD1	TRBJ1-1	CASRSTDRGTEAFF	TGTGCCAGCAGGTCCACGGACAGGGGGACTGAAGCTTTCTTT
-	TRBV28	TRBD1	TRBJ1-3	CASRTGAGSDTIYF	TGTGCCAGCAGAACAGGGGCCGGTTCCGACACCATATATTTT
-	TRBV7-2	TRBD2	TRBJ2-5	CASSPNGLAGVRETQYF	TGTGCCAGCAGCCCGAACGGACTAGCGGGAGTTAGAGAGACCCAGTACTTC
-	TRBV28	-	TRBJ1-6	CASTLTGGRNSPLHF	TGTGCCAGCACCCTAACAGGAGGGAGGAATTCACCCCTCCACTTT
-	TRBV9	-	TRBJ1-4	CASSANVRGANEKLFF	TGTGCCAGCAGCGCTAACGTGCGGGGAGCTAATGAAAAACTGTTTTTT
-	TRBV5-6	-	TRBJ2-1	CASSSGYNEQFF	TGTGCCAGCAGCAGCGGTTACAATGAGCAGTTCTTC
-	TRBV19	TRBD2	TRBJ2-7	CASIGRGAEQYF	TGTGCCAGTATCGGGCGGGGGGCCGAGCAGTACTTC
-	TRBV30	-	TRBJ2-1	CAWSADYDGQGNEQFF	TGTGCCTGGAGTGCCGACTACGACGGCCAAGGTAATGAGCAGTTCTTC
-	TRBV6-4	-	TRBJ2-3	CASSEVGGADTQYF	TGTGCCAGCAGTGAAGTCGGGGGAGCAGATACGCAGTATTTT
once	TRBV21-1	-	TRBJ1-1	CASSKVTNRVGTEAFF	TGTGCCAGCAGCAAAGTAACTAACAGGGTTGGCACTGAAGCTTTCTTT
-	TRBV30	-	TRBJ1-5	CAWSVVGNQPQHF	TGTGCCTGGAGTGTAGTGGGGAATCAGCCCCAGCATTTT
-	TRBV4-3	-	TRBJ1-1	CASSRGTLNTEAFF	TGCGCCAGCAGCCGAGGGACCTTGAACACTGAAGCTTTCTTT
-	TRBV5-1	-	TRBJ1-4	CASSRDRDRGEKLFF	TGCGCCAGCAGCCGCGACCGGGACCGGGGAGAAAAACTGTTTTTT
once	TRBV6-5	-	TRBJ1-5	CASRVSNQPQHF	TGTGCCAGCAGGGTTAGCAATCAGCCCCAGCATTTT
-	TRBV12-3/TRBV12-4	TRBD2	TRBJ2-5	CASGRAGETQYF	TGTGCCAGCGGGAGGGCCGGAGAGACCCAGTACTTC
-	TRBV3-1/TRBV3-2	-	TRBJ2-7	CASSQEVGGYEQYF	TGTGCCAGCAGCCAAGAGGTCGGTGGATACGAGCAGTACTTC
-	TRBV7-2	-	TRBJ1-5	CASSSLGFNQPQHF	TGTGCCAGCAGCTCCTTAGGGTTTAATCAGCCCCAGCATTTT
-	TRBV2	TRBD1	TRBJ1-5	CASSVRGQDQPQHF	TGTGCCAGCAGTGTTAGGGGACAGGACCAGCCCCAGCATTTT
-	TRBV7-2	-	TRBJ1-4	CASSPRVDEKLFF	TGTGCCAGCAGCCCTCGGGTAGACGAAAAACTGTTTTTT
few	TRBV19	TRBD1	TRBJ2-7	CASSMGQGAMDEQYF	TGTGCCAGTAGTATGGGACAGGGGGCGATGGACGAGCAGTACTTC